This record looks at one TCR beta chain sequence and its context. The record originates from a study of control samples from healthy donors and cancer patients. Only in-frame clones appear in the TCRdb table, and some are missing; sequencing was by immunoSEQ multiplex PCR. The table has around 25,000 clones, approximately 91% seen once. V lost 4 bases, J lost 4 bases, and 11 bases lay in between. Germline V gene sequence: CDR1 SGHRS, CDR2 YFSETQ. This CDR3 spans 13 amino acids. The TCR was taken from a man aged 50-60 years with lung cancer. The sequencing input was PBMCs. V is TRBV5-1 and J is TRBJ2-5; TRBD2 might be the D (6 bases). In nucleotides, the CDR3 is TGCGCCAGCAGCCCGGGAGATGTAGAGACCCAGTACTTC. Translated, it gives CASSPGDVETQYF.